This TCR beta chain was sequenced in a study of glioma-infiltrating T cells after dendritic cell vaccination. The assay was immunoSEQ multiplex PCR, and TCRdb's table has in-frame clones only and misses some. Found here are about 58,000 clones, over 65% of them singletons; the top ten hold more than 8.5%. Germline-derived CDR1 and CDR2 are MNHNS and SASEGT. V trimming: 6 bases; J trimming: 4 bases; junction bases outside the gene matches: 8. The CDR3 runs 15 residues. Sample time point: after dendritic cell vaccination, including at tumor progression/relapse. Sequenced here: blood, sampled after dendritic cell vaccination. The J gene is TRBJ1-3, the V gene TRBV6-1; 8 positions match TRBD1. This receptor was obtained from a human donor with glioblastoma. In DNA form, the CDR3 reads TGTGCCAGCAGCGTCCAGGGGGCTCAGGGAAACACCATATATTTT. Its translation is CASSVQGAQGNTIYF.